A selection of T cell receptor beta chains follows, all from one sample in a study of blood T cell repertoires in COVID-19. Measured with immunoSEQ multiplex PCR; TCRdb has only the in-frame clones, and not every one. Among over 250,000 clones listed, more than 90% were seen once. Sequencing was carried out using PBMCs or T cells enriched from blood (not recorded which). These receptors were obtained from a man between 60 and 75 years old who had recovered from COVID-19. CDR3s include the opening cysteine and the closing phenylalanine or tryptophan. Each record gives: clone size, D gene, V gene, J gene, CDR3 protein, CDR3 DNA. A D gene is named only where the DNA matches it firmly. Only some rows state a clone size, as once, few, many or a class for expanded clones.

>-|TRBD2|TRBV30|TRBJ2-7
CAWSVGLAGSSYEQYF
TGTGCCTGGAGTGTAGGGCTAGCGGGATCCTCCTACGAGCAGTACTTC
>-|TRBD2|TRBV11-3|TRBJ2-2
CASSPSSGRATGELFF
TGTGCCAGCAGCCCATCTAGCGGGAGGGCCACCGGGGAGCTGTTTTTT
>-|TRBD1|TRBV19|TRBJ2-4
CASSIDGQGQNIQYF
TGTGCCAGTAGTATCGATGGACAGGGCCAAAACATTCAGTACTTC
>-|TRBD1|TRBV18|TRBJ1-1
CASSPGTVNTEAFF
TGTGCCAGCTCACCAGGGACAGTCAACACTGAAGCTTTCTTT
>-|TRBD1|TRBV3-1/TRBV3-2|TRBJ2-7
CASSQGTGGYEQYF
TGTGCCAGCAGCCAAGGGACAGGGGGGTACGAGCAGTACTTC
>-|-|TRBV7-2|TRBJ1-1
CAIPVGGSTEAFF
TGTGCCATCCCGGTAGGGGGAAGCACTGAAGCTTTCTTT
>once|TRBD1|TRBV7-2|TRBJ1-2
CASSSDRGPYGYTF
TGTGCCAGCAGCTCGGACAGGGGGCCCTATGGCTACACCTTC
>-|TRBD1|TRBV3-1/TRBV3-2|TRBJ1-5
CASSQTGAHQPQHF
TGTGCCAGCAGCCAGACAGGGGCCCATCAGCCCCAGCATTTT
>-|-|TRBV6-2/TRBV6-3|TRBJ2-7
CASSFDRPLTTSYEQYF
TGTGCCAGCAGTTTCGACAGACCTTTGACAACCTCCTACGAGCAGTACTTC
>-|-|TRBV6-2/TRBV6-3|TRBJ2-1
CASSYTRRRNNEQFF
TGTGCCAGCAGTTACACACGGAGAAGAAACAATGAGCAGTTCTTC
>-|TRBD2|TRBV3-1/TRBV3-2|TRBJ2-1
CASSPSGSVGNEQFF
TGTGCCAGCAGTCCTAGCGGGAGTGTTGGCAATGAGCAGTTCTTC
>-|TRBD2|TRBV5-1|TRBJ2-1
CASSLAASGRNEQFF
TGCGCCAGCAGCTTGGCCGCTAGCGGGAGGAATGAGCAGTTCTTC
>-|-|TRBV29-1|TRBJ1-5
CSVAGYSNQPQHF
TGCAGCGTTGCGGGGTATAGCAATCAGCCCCAGCATTTT
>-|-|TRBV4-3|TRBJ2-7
CASSPEWTSSPSSYEQYF
TGCGCCAGCAGCCCCGAGTGGACTTCCTCACCTAGCTCCTACGAGCAGTACTTC
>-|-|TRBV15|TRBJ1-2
CATSLTTTVAGGYTF
TGTGCCACCAGCCTAACTACAACAGTAGCGGGTGGCTACACCTTC
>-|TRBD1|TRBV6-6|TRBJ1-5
CASSLGQKTDQPQHF
TGTGCCAGCAGTTTGGGACAGAAAACCGATCAGCCCCAGCATTTT
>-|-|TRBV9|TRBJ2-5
CASSVGGAVPGTQYF
TGTGCCAGCAGCGTAGGTGGGGCCGTCCCTGGGACCCAGTACTTC
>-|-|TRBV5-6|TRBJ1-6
CASSSYSGSSYNSPLHF
TGTGCCAGCAGCTCCTACTCGGGGAGCTCCTATAATTCACCCCTCCACTTT
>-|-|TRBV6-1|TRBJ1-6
CASSEVRGSPLHF
TGTGCCAGCAGTGAGGTCCGAGGGTCACCCCTCCACTTT
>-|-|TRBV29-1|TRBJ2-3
CSGSGITDTQYF
TGCAGCGGGTCGGGGATCACAGATACGCAGTATTTT
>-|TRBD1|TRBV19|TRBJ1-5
CASSEAGTGLRSQPQHF
TGTGCCAGTAGTGAAGCCGGGACAGGGCTACGCAGTCAGCCCCAGCATTTT
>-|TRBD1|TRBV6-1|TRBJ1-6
CASSELLGQGNSPLHF
TGTGCCAGCAGTGAATTGTTGGGACAGGGGAATTCACCCCTCCACTTT
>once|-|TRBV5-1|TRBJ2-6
CASSQNPGANVLTF
TGCGCCAGCAGCCAGAACCCTGGGGCCAACGTCCTGACTTTC
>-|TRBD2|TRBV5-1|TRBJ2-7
CASSWPISGATSYEQYF
TGCGCCAGCAGCTGGCCGATTAGCGGGGCTACATCCTACGAGCAGTACTTC
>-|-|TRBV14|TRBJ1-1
CASSSTYRFTEAFF
TGTGCCAGCAGCTCTACGTACAGGTTCACTGAAGCTTTCTTT
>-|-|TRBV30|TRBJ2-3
CAWSRTAADTQYF
TGTGCCTGGAGCAGGACAGCCGCGGATACGCAGTATTTT
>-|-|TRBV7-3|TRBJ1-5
CASSHCGRGDQPQHF
TGTGCCAGCAGCCATTGTGGCAGGGGCGATCAGCCCCAGCATTTT
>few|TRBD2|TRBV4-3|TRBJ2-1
CASSLGLAGGSNEQFF
TGCGCCAGCAGTCTGGGACTAGCGGGGGGTTCCAATGAGCAGTTCTTC
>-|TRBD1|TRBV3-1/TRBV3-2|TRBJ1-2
CASSPGQGRYGYTF
TGTGCCAGCAGCCCGGGACAGGGCAGGTATGGCTACACCTTC
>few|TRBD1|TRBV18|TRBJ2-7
CASSPAGQGSPYEQYF
TGTGCCAGCTCACCCGCGGGACAGGGGAGCCCCTACGAGCAGTACTTC
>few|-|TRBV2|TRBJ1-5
CASSVAGNNQPQHF
TGTGCCAGCAGTGTGGCGGGAAACAATCAGCCCCAGCATTTT
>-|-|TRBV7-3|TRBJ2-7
CASSLGGTPYEQYF
TGTGCCAGCAGCTTAGGAGGGACGCCCTACGAGCAGTACTTC
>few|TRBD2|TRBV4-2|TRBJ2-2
CASRLLAGGQNTGELFF
TGTGCCAGCAGACTACTAGCGGGGGGGCAGAACACCGGGGAGCTGTTTTTT
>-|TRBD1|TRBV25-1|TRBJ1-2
CASTRPRQGRAGDYGYTF
TGTGCCAGCACTAGACCGCGACAGGGGCGCGCTGGGGACTATGGCTACACCTTC
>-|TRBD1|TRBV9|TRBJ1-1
CASSVVGTASNTEAFF
TGTGCCAGCAGCGTAGTGGGGACAGCCTCTAACACTGAAGCTTTCTTT
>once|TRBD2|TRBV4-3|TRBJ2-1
CASSPKRGGYNEQFF
TGCGCCAGCAGCCCTAAGCGGGGGGGCTACAATGAGCAGTTCTTC
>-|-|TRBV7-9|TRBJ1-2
CASSLAAGYGYTF
TGTGCCAGCAGCTTAGCGGCAGGGTACGGCTACACCTTC
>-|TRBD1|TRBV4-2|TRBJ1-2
CASSHSSGTGSYGYTF
TGTGCCAGCAGCCACTCAAGTGGGACAGGGAGCTATGGCTACACCTTC
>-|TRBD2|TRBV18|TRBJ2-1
CASSAGYRRGGLDEQFF
TGTGCCAGCTCAGCCGGCTACCGGCGGGGGGGCCTAGATGAGCAGTTCTTC
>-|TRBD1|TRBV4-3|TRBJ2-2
CASSQEFAGGVLELFF
TGCGCCAGCAGCCAAGAGTTCGCAGGGGGCGTTTTGGAGCTGTTTTTT
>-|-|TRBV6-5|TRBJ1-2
CASSFRVNYGYTF
TGTGCCAGCAGCTTCAGGGTTAACTATGGCTACACCTTC
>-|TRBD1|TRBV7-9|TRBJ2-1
CASSTGVSYNEQFF
TGTGCCAGTTCGACAGGGGTCTCCTACAATGAGCAGTTCTTC
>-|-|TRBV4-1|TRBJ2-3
CASSQVPRGASTDTQYF
TGCGCCAGCAGCCAAGTCCCTCGGGGGGCTAGCACAGATACGCAGTATTTT
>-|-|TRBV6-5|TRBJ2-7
CASSYSGQSYEQYF
TGTGCCAGCAGTTATTCCGGACAGTCCTACGAGCAGTACTTC
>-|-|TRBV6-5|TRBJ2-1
CASTRPGSNEQFF
TGTGCCAGCACCCGACCGGGAAGCAATGAGCAGTTCTTC
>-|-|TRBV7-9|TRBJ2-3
CASSPRDTQYF
TGTGCCAGCAGCCCCCGGGATACGCAGTATTTT
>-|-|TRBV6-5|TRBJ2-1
CASSYKREAAYNEQFF
TGTGCCAGCAGTTATAAAAGGGAGGCAGCGTACAATGAGCAGTTCTTC
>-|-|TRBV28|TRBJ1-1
CASSLLTGLNTEAFF
TGTGCCAGCAGTTTACTCACAGGACTGAACACTGAAGCTTTCTTT
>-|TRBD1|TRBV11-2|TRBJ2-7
CASSLGGNRGIDEQYF
TGTGCCAGCAGCTTAGGAGGGAACAGGGGGATCGACGAGCAGTACTTC
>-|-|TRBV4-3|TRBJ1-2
CASSQDGGLGGYTF
TGCGCCAGCAGCCAAGATGGGGGGTTGGGTGGCTACACCTTC
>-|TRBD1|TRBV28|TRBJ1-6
CASSLGTGGSNSPLHF
TGTGCCAGCAGTTTAGGTACAGGGGGATCTAATTCACCCCTCCACTTT
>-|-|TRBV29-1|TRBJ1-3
CSVSSAGGAGNTIYF
TGCAGCGTCTCCTCGGCGGGGGGAGCTGGAAACACCATATATTTT
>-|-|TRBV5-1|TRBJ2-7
CASSFGTGYEQYF
TGCGCCAGCAGCTTCGGGACTGGCTACGAGCAGTACTTC
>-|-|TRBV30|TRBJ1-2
CAWSKGLGYGYTF
TGTGCCTGGAGCAAAGGACTTGGCTATGGCTACACCTTC